One sample yielded the 19 T cell receptor beta chains listed below, sequenced in a study of blood T cell repertoires in COVID-19. This table comes from immunoSEQ multiplex PCR, and its TCRdb copy is limited to in-frame clones, with some not included. Found here are about 50,000 clones, over 85% of them singletons; the top ten hold around 9%. Sequencing was done on a sample of peripheral blood. The receptors originated from a man older than 75 with active or convalescent COVID-19.

The rearrangement uses TRBV6-5 and TRBJ1-5; tentatively, D is TRBD1 (5 bases). The CDR3 spans 12 residues. The V gene's germline CDR1 is MNHEY and CDR2 SVGAGI. V shed 7 bases and J shed 9 bases, with 13 bases lying between them. The DNA of the CDR3 is TGTGCCAGCACGCCTATTACAGGGCCCCAGCATTTT. It is translated as CASTPITGPQHF.

This clone was picked up one time. V gene TRBV4-3 combines with J gene TRBJ2-3; TRBD2 matches 9 bases. The CDR3 consists of 15 residues. The germline CDR1 and CDR2 sequences are LGHNA and YSLEER. V trimming: 2 bases; J trimming: 5 bases; junction bases outside the gene matches: 5. The CDR3: CASSQSGLALDTQYF. The CDR3 nucleotides read TGCGCCAGCAGCCAATCGGGACTAGCTTTAGATACGCAGTATTTT.

This clone is large (0.1 to 1%) by share. V usage is TRBV27 and J usage is TRBJ2-7, with D possibly TRBD2 on 5 matching bases. The germline V gene encodes CDR1 MNHEY and CDR2 SMNVEV (reference sequence). V was pared by 5 bases and J by 7 bases, with 15 bases between. This CDR3 region has 13 residues. For the CDR3, the DNA is TGTGCCAGCAGTCCGCTAGCCACCTGGGAGCAGTACTTC. This gives the protein CASSPLATWEQYF.

V is TRBV10-3 and J is TRBJ2-2, with D perhaps matching TRBD1 (5 bases). V was trimmed by 3 bases and J by 1 base, leaving 6 bases between them. CDR3 length equals 14 residues. In germline, CDR1 is ENHRY, CDR2 SYGVKD. The CDR3 sequence: CAISEDRNTGELFF. Here the CDR3 DNA reads TGTGCCATCAGTGAAGACAGGAACACCGGGGAGCTGTTTTTT.

This clone was counted once. The genes are TRBV3-1 (or the pseudogene TRBV3-2) and TRBJ2-6; 10 bases are shared with TRBD2. The CDR3 is made up of 19 amino acids. V shed 0 bases and J 4 bases; nucleotides not matched to a gene: 9. Per the germline V gene, CDR1 is LGHDT and CDR2 is YNNKEL (reference sequence). The CDR3 loop reads CASSQDPSGGALGANVLTF. Here the CDR3 DNA reads TGTGCCAGCAGCCAAGATCCGAGCGGGGGGGCCTTAGGGGCCAACGTCCTGACTTTC.

V and J are TRBV5-8 and TRBJ2-2, with D perhaps matching TRBD2 (5 bases). The V end lost 4 bases, the J end lost 2 bases, and 15 bases lay between the germline ends. CDR3 length: 16 amino acids. Germline CDR1 SGHTS, CDR2 YDEGEE. The CDR3 loop is CASSAWETSNTGELFF. DNA for the CDR3: TGTGCCAGCAGCGCCTGGGAGACGAGTAACACCGGGGAGCTGTTTTTT. Full variable domain (missing parts from reference TRBV5-8 and TRBJ2-2): EAGVTQSPTHLIKTRGQQATLRCSPISGHTSVYWYQQALGLGLQFLLWYDEGEERNRGNFPPRFSGRQFPNYSSELNVNALELEDSALYLCASSAWETSNTGELFFGEGSRLTVL.

The rearrangement uses TRBV7-6 and TRBJ2-3; D might be TRBD1 (6 bases). Trimming removed 1 base at V and 1 base at J, with 9 bases between. The CDR3 runs to 15 residues. Germline CDR1 and CDR2: SGHVS and FNYEAQ. The CDR3 reads CASSLGTAGTDTQYF. For the CDR3, the DNA is TGTGCCAGCAGCTTAGGGACAGCGGGCACAGATACGCAGTATTTT.

This chain links TRBV7-2 with TRBJ1-1; no clear D gene. The CDR3 runs to 13 residues. V was trimmed by 2 bases and J by 7 bases, leaving 11 bases between them. Germline V lookup: CDR1 SGHTA, CDR2 FQGNSA. The CDR3 protein is CASSLSPYSEAFF. Here the CDR3 DNA reads TGTGCCAGCAGCTTATCTCCTTACAGTGAAGCTTTCTTT.

The chain uses TRBV10-3 and TRBJ2-1; tentatively, D is TRBD1 (6 bases). V was shortened by 6 bases and J by 12 bases, with 21 bases between the two germline ends. The CDR3 loop spans 14 amino acids. Germline loops: CDR1 ENHRY, CDR2 SYGVKD. The CDR3 DNA follows: TGTGCCATCAGGGAAGGTAGCAGGCAAGGGGGGCAGTTCTTC. Its protein product is CAIREGSRQGGQFF.

The chain couples TRBV7-9 to TRBJ2-5; maybe TRBD2 (5 bases). V lost 4 bases and J lost 2, with 11 bases in between. The CDR3 has 14 amino acids. CDR1 and CDR2 from the germline V gene are SEHNR and FQNEAQ (reference sequence). DNA of the CDR3: TGTGCCAGCAGCTCAACGGACTTTCAAGAGACCCAGTACTTC. This encodes CASSSTDFQETQYF.

The CDR3 protein is CSASPGTSGHNEQFF. The DNA for the CDR3 is TGCAGTGCTAGTCCAGGGACTAGCGGACACAATGAGCAGTTCTTC. This rearrangement joins TRBV20-1 to TRBJ2-1, with 11 bases lining up with TRBD2. The CDR3 covers 15 residues. V was pared by 3 bases and J by 5 bases, with 6 bases of the junction left unmatched. Germline CDR1 is DFQATT and CDR2 is SNEGSKA (reference sequence).

The CDR3 nucleotides are TGTGCCAGCAGTGAAGGGGGGACAGGGCGTCCCTATGGCTACACCTTC. This encodes CASSEGGTGRPYGYTF. The chain uses TRBV6-1 and TRBJ1-2; 9 bases line up with TRBD1. In germline, CDR1 is MNHNS, CDR2 SASEGT. Unmatched junction bases numbered 7, after V lost 1 base and J lost 4 bases. This CDR3 comprises 16 residues.

The chain employs TRBV2 and TRBJ2-1, with D perhaps TRBD2 (6 bases). CDR1 is SNHLY and CDR2 is FYNNEI in the germline V gene. The CDR3 spans 13 residues. Trimming stripped 6 bases from V and 9 bases from J, with 15 bases between. The CDR3 region is CASRVTRVGEQFF. The CDR3, as DNA: TGTGCCAGCAGGGTGACTAGGGTTGGTGAGCAGTTCTTC.

This clone has a single count. DNA of the CDR3: TGTGCCAGTAGTATAGGATACGGTCAAGAGACCCAGTACTTC. This encodes CASSIGYGQETQYF. The chain is built from TRBV19 and TRBJ2-5, with no clear D. V dropped 1 base and J dropped 2 bases, with 8 bases sitting between them. Germline CDR1 is LNHDA and CDR2 is SQIVND (reference sequence). This CDR3 is 14 amino acids long.

The chain couples TRBV28 to TRBJ2-5, with 10 bases lining up with TRBD2. CDR3 length: 16 amino acids. V lost 5 bases to trimming and J lost 1 base; unmatched junction nucleotides: 7. Germline CDR1 and CDR2: MDHEN and SYDVKM. The CDR3 protein is CASSAYSGGFQETQYF. Here the CDR3 DNA reads TGTGCCAGCAGTGCGTATAGCGGGGGGTTCCAAGAGACCCAGTACTTC.

The V and J genes are TRBV15 and TRBJ1-4; 8 nucleotides match TRBD1. The CDR3 has 14 residues. Germline V CDR1 and CDR2: LNHNV, YYDKDF (reference sequence). Trimming at V came to 6 bases and at J to 7 bases, leaving 7 bases not matched to a gene. Here the CDR3 reads CATSQRQGTEKLFF. The CDR3 nucleotides read TGTGCCACCAGTCAACGACAGGGGACTGAAAAACTGTTTTTT. Supplemented by reference TRBV15 and TRBJ1-4, the full variable domain reads DAMVIQNPRYQVTQFGKPVTLSCSQTLNHNVMYWYQQKSSQAPKLLFHYYDKDFNNEADTPDNFQSRRPNTSFCFLDIRSPGLGDTAMYLCATSQRQGTEKLFFGSGTQLSVL.

The genes are TRBV5-1 and TRBJ2-7; D might be TRBD1 (5 bases). The CDR3 has 16 residues. The V gene lost 0 bases and the J gene lost 4 bases, with 17 bases spanning the gap. In germline, CDR1 is SGHRS, CDR2 YFSETQ. The CDR3 region is CASSLGMGQGRYEQYF. The CDR3, as DNA: TGCGCCAGCAGCTTGGGTATGGGCCAGGGTAGGTACGAGCAGTACTTC. Full variable domain (rest looked up from reference TRBV5-1 and TRBJ2-7): KAGVTQTPRYLIKTRGQQVTLSCSPISGHRSVSWYQQTPGQGLQFLFEYFSETQRNKGNFPGRFSGRQFSNSRSEMNVSTLELGDSALYLCASSLGMGQGRYEQYFGPGTRLTVT.

The V call is TRBV19, the J call TRBJ2-6, with D possibly TRBD1 on 6 matching bases. This CDR3 is 15 amino acids long. Germline CDR1 is LNHDA and CDR2 is SQIVND (reference sequence). Trimming stripped 5 bases from V and 9 bases from J, with 17 bases between. The CDR3 DNA is TGTGCCAGTAGTCCCGAGTTGGGGGCCCTCAACGTCCTGACTTTC. Encoded protein: CASSPELGALNVLTF.

The rearrangement joins TRBV27 to TRBJ2-3; 11 bases are shared with TRBD1. The CDR3 is 16 amino acids. After removal of 7 bases from V and 3 bases from J, the junction contained 9 bases not matched to a gene. Germline V gene data show CDR1 as MNHEY and CDR2 as SMNVEV (reference sequence). CDR3 sequence reads: CASNEGQGAMTDTQYF. Written as DNA, the CDR3 is TGTGCCAGCAACGAAGGACAGGGGGCGATGACAGATACGCAGTATTTT.